This TCR beta chain emerged from a study of beta chain features in type 1 diabetes. Whole-study results and caveats: Significant though moderate, a shortening of TCRB CDR3s appeared in all four CD4+ subsets of Type 1 diabetes patients.

The CDR3 consists of 13 residues. The germline V gene encodes CDR1 MNHEY and CDR2 SVGAGI. V shed 6 bases and J shed 0 bases, with 8 bases lying between them. cDNA synthesis used the whole RNA isolate, giving expressed TCRB sequences. Profiling relied on immunoSEQ multiplex PCR, and the TCRdb table lists in-frame clones only, not all of them. The sample records around 160,000 clones, under 60% being singletons. This clone has just a few counts. What it binds is not known. The rearrangement uses TRBV6-5 and TRBJ1-1; D gene uncertain. The source is a man between 18 and 29 years old in good health. Specimen: Tregs from blood. The DNA of the CDR3 is TGTGCCAGCAGAAGACTGATGAACACTGAAGCTTTCTTT. Encoded protein: CASRRLMNTEAFF.